This paragraph covers one TCR beta chain sequence. The data were taken from a study of blood T cell repertoires in COVID-19. Study context: Whether acute or convalescent, the COVID-19 samples came from the United States, Italy and Spain. PBMCs, B-cell-depleted T cells, or T cells provided the cDNA or gDNA that made up the material.

The protocol was immunoSEQ multiplex PCR, while the TCRdb copy is restricted to in-frame clones and leaves out a portion. Here the sample spans 150,000 to 200,000 clones, over 70% being singletons. Recovery among Cohort 3 donors was established by two negative PCRs, clearance, or symptom resolution. Germline-derived CDR1 and CDR2 are SGHTA and FQGTGA. V dropped 2 bases and J dropped 7; count of bases not matched to a gene: 5. The CDR3 has 15 residues. The specimen sequenced was PBMCs or T cells enriched from blood (not recorded which). V usage is TRBV7-3 and J usage is TRBJ2-1, with TRBD2 matching 10 bases. The TCR comes from a woman aged 55 to 70 who had recovered from COVID-19. The CDR3 loop is CASSLLVAGGNEQFF. Here the CDR3 DNA reads TGTGCCAGCAGCTTACTTGTAGCGGGGGGTAATGAGCAGTTCTTC.